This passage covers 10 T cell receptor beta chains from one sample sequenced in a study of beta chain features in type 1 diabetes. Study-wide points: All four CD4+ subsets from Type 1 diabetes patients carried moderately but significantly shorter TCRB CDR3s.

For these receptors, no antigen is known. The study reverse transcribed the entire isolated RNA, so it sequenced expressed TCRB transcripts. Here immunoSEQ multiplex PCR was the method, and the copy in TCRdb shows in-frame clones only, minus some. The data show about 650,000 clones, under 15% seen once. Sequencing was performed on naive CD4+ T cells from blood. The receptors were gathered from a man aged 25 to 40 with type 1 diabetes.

DNA for the CDR3: TGTGCCAGCAGTGAATCGGTACGGCTGGAGACCCAGTACTTC. It yields the protein CASSESVRLETQYF. This sequence joins TRBV6-1 and TRBJ2-5; D gene unclear. Trimming stripped 2 bases from V and 5 bases from J, with 12 bases between. The germline gives CDR1 MNHNS, CDR2 SASEGT. The CDR3 covers 14 residues.

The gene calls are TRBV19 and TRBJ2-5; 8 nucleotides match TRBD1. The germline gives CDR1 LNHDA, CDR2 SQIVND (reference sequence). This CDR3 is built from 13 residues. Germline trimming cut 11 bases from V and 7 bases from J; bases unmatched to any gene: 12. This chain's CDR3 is CACSGQVYGTQYF. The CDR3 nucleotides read TGTGCCTGCTCGGGACAGGTCTACGGGACCCAGTACTTC. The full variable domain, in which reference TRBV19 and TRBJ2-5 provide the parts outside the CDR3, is DGGITQSPKYLFRKEGQNVTLSCEQNLNHDAMYWYRQDPGQGLRLIYYSQIVNDFQKGDIAEGYSVSREKKESFPLTVTSAQKNPTAFYLCACSGQVYGTQYFGPGTRLLVL.

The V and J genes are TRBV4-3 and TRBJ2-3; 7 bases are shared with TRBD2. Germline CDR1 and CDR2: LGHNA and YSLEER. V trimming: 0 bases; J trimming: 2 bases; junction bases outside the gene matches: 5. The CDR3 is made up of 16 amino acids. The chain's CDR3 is CASSQEWRGYTDTQYF. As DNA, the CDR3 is TGCGCCAGCAGCCAAGAATGGCGGGGGTACACAGATACGCAGTATTTT.

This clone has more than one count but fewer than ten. As DNA, the CDR3 is TGTGCCAGCAGTTCCTTGGGACAGGGGCGTGAAAAACTGTTTTTT. This sequence encodes CASSSLGQGREKLFF. This chain connects TRBV27 to TRBJ1-4; 10 bases map to TRBD1. This CDR3 has 15 residues. V lost 4 bases and J lost 7; bases outside the gene matches: 6. Looked up from germline, CDR1 is MNHEY and CDR2 is SMNVEV (reference sequence).

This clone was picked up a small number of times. The CDR3 region is CASSPGTDEQYF. DNA for the CDR3: TGTGCCAGCAGCCCCGGGACAGACGAGCAGTACTTC. The chain couples TRBV7-9 to TRBJ2-7, with TRBD1 identical over 7 bases. Germline-derived CDR1 and CDR2 are SEHNR and FQNEAQ (reference sequence). Losses at the gene ends were 5 bases for V and 5 bases for J; bases not matched to a gene: 3. This CDR3 is built from 12 residues.

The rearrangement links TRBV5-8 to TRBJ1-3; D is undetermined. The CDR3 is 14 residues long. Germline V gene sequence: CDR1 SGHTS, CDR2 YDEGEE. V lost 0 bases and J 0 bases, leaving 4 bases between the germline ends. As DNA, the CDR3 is TGTGCCAGCAGCTTGGGGTTCTCTGGAAACACCATATATTTT. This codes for CASSLGFSGNTIYF. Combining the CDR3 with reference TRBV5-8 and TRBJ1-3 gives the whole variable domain EAGVTQSPTHLIKTRGQQATLRCSPISGHTSVYWYQQALGLGLQFLLWYDEGEERNRGNFPPRFSGRQFPNYSSELNVNALELEDSALYLCASSLGFSGNTIYFGEGSWLTVV.

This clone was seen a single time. CDR3 DNA sequence: TGTGCCAGCACTAAAGGGGGCAACTATGGCTACACCTTC. It yields the protein CASTKGGNYGYTF. V usage is TRBV6-5 and J usage is TRBJ1-2; 7 nucleotides match TRBD1. J was trimmed by 2 bases and V by 7 bases; bases with no gene match: 4. Per germline, CDR1 MNHEY and CDR2 SVGAGI. The CDR3 has 13 residues.

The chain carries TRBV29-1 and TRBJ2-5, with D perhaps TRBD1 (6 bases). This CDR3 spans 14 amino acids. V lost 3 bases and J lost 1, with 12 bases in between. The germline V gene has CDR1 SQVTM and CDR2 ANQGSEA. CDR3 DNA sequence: TGCAGCGTTGACGGGAAACAGGGCCAAGAGACCCAGTACTTC. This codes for CSVDGKQGQETQYF. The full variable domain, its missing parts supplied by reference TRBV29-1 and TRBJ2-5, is SAVISQKPSRDICQRGTSLTIQCQVDSQVTMMFWYRQQPGQSLTLIATANQGSEATYESGFVIDKFPISRPNLTFSTLTVSNMSPEDSSIYLCSVDGKQGQETQYFGPGTRLLVL.

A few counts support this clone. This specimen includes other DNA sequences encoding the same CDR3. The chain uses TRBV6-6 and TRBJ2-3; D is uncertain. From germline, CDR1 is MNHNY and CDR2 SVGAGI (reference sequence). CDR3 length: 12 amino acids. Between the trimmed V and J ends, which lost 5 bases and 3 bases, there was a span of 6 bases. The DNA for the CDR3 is TGTGCCAGCAGTCCCAGTACAGATACGCAGTATTTT. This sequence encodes CASSPSTDTQYF.

DNA of the CDR3: TGTGCCAGCAGCTGGCGGGATACTACAGATACGCAGTATTTT. This encodes CASSWRDTTDTQYF. The rearrangement joins TRBV7-9 to TRBJ2-3, with a tentative D call TRBD2 (6 bases). The CDR3 extends over 14 amino acids. The ends were cut back, 4 bases at V and 3 bases at J, with 11 bases in the middle. Per germline, CDR1 SEHNR and CDR2 FQNEAQ (reference sequence).